This T cell receptor (beta chain) is drawn from a study of CD8 T cells in ankylosing spondylitis. Overall study results and limits: It was reported that disease-linked clones were significantly enriched in matched ankylosing spondylitis synovial fluid. Disease-linked clones were found to be CD8+ and relatively rare in peripheral blood. In reactive arthritis synovial fluid and blood, some motif variants had been reported before.

Libraries for TCR beta were made by quantitative 5'-RACE with molecular barcodes. A single record per CDR3 protein comes from TCRdb applying MiXCR to the 5' RACE reads. The sample lists approximately 250,000 distinct CDR3 sequences; 8% to 9% were seen once. V lost 0 bases, J lost 4 bases, and 13 bases lay in between. This CDR3 is 16 amino acids long. CDR1 LGHNA and CDR2 YSLEER come from the germline V gene. The table lists this clonotype with many counts. Its antigen is still unknown. The specimen sequenced was blood, either unsorted or a sorted T cell fraction (not recorded which). The chain employs TRBV4-3 and TRBJ2-1; D may be TRBD1 (5 bases). The clonotype originates from a female donor with ankylosing spondylitis or in good health (not recorded which). CDR3 amino acids: CASSQDARRQYNEQFF. As DNA, the CDR3 is TGCGCCAGCAGCCAAGACGCGCGACGACAGTACAATGAGCAGTTCTTC.